This entry features one T cell receptor beta chain sequence. The assay was immunoSEQ multiplex PCR, and TCRdb's table has in-frame clones only and misses some. The sample includes more than 55,000 clones, more than 85% of them seen just once. This specimen comes from a study of T cell changes during pregnancy in multiple sclerosis. V was shortened by 3 bases and J by 2 bases, with 7 bases between the two germline ends. Germline values: CDR1 LNHDA, CDR2 SQIVND (reference sequence). CDR3 size: 13 residues. Sequenced here: peripheral blood, sampled in the first trimester of pregnancy. The chain recombines TRBV19 with TRBJ1-2; D call uncertain. The sequence was collected from a female donor with multiple sclerosis, enrolled in a pregnancy study. For the CDR3, the DNA is TGTGCCAGTAGTATTTCGTTAAACTATGGCTACACCTTC. This encodes CASSISLNYGYTF.